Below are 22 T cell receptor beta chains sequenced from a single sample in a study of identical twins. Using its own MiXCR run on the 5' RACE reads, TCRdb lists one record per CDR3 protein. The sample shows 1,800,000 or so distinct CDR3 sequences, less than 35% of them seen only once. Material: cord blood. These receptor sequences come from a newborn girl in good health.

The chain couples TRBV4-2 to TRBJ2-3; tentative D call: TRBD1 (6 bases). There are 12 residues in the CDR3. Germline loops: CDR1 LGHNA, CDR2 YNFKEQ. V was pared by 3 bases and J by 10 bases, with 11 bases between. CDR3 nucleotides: TGTGCCAGCAGCCAGGGGGCAGGGCCGCAGTATTTT. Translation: CASSQGAGPQYF.

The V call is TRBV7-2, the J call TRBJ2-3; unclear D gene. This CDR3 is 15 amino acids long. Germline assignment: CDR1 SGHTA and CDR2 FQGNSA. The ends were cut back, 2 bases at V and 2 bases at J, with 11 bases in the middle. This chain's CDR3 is CASSLYGLSTDTQYF. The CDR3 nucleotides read TGTGCCAGCAGCTTATACGGGTTATCCACAGATACGCAGTATTTT.

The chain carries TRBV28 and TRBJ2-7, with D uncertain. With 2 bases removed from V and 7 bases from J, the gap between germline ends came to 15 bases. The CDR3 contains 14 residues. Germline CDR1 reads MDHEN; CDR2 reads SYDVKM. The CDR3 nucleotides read TGTGCCAGCAGTTTAGTCCCCTATTTGAATGAGCAGTACTTC. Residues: CASSLVPYLNEQYF. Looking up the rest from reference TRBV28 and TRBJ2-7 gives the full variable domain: DVKVTQSSRYLVKRTGEKVFLECVQDMDHENMFWYRQDPGLGLRLIYFSYDVKMKEKGDIPEGYSVSREKKERFSLILESASTNQTSMYLCASSLVPYLNEQYFGPGTRLTVT.

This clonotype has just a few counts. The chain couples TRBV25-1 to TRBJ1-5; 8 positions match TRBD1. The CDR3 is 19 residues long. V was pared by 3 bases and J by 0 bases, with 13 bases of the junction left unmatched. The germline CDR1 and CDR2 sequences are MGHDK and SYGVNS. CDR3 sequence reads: CASSDSGQGGRSSNQPQHF. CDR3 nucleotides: TGTGCCAGCAGTGATTCAGGACAGGGTGGGCGATCTAGCAATCAGCCCCAGCATTTT.

Written as DNA, the CDR3 is TGTGCCAGCATGAGGGGGATGGCCTACGAGCAGTACTTC. It yields the protein CASMRGMAYEQYF. The genes are TRBV13 and TRBJ2-4, with D perhaps matching TRBD1 (6 bases). The last part of the DNA fits TRBJ2-7 better; the J call may be wrong. Germline V CDR1 and CDR2: PRHDT, FYEKMQ (reference sequence). The CDR3 spans 13 residues.

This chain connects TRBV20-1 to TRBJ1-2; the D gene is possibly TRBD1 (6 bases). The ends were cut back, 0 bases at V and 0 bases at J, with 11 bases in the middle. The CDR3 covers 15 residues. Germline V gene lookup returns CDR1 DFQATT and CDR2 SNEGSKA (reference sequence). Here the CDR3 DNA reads TGCAGTGCTAGAGATCTGACAGGACCTAACTATGGCTACACCTTC. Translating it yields CSARDLTGPNYGYTF.

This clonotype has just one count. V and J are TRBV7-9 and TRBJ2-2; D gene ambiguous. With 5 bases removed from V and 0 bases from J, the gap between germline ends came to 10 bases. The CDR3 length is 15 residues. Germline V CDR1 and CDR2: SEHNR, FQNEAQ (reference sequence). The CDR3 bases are TGTGCCAGCAGCCTACTAAAAACGAACACCGGGGAGCTGTTTTTT. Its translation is CASSLLKTNTGELFF.

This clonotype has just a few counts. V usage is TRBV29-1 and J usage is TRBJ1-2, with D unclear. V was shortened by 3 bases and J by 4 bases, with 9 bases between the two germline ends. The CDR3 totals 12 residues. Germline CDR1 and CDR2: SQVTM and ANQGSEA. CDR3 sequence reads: CSVDRPLYGYTF. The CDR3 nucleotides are TGCAGCGTTGACCGCCCCCTCTATGGCTACACCTTC.

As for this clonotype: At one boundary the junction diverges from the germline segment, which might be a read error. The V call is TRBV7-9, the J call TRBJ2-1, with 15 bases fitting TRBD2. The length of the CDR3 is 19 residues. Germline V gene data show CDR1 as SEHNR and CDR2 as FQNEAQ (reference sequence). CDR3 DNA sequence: TGTGCCAGCAGCCTCGGGACTAGCGGGAGGCTAAGCTCCTACAATGGGCAGTTCTTC. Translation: CASSLGTSGRLSSYNGQFF.

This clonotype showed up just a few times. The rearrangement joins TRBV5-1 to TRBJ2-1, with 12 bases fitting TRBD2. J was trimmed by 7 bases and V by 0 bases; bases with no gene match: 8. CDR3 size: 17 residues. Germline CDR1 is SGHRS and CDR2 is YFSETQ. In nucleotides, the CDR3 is TGCGCCAGCAGCTTGGCTAGCGGGGGGGCCATAAGAAATGAGCAGTTCTTC. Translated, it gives CASSLASGGAIRNEQFF.

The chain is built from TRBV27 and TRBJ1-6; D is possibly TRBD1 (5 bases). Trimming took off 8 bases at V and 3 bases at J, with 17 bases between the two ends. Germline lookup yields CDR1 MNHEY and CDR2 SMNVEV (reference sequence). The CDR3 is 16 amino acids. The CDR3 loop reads CASRDRGDSYNSPLHF. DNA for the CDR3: TGTGCCAGCCGGGACCGCGGTGACAGCTATAATTCACCCCTCCACTTT.

This CDR3 is CASRATGLAKNIQYF. The CDR3 region has the DNA TGTGCCAGCAGAGCGACAGGGCTAGCCAAAAACATTCAGTACTTC. The V gene is TRBV2, the J gene TRBJ2-4, with 7 bases fitting TRBD1. Trimming cost V 6 bases and J 0 bases; bases outside gene matches: 5. The CDR3 runs 15 residues. CDR1 is SNHLY, CDR2 FYNNEI, per germline.

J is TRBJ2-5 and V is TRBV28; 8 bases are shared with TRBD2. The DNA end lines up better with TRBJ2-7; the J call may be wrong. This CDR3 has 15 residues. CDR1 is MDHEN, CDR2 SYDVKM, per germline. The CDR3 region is CASSLEYRRGAEQYF. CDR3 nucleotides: TGTGCCAGCAGCCTAGAGTACAGGCGGGGGGCCGAGCAGTACTTC.

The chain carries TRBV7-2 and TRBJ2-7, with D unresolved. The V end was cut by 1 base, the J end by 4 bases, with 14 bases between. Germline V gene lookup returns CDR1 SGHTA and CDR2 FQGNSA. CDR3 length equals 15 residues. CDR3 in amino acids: CASSLDYSRWYEQYF. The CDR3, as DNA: TGTGCCAGCAGCTTAGATTATTCGAGGTGGTACGAGCAGTACTTC.

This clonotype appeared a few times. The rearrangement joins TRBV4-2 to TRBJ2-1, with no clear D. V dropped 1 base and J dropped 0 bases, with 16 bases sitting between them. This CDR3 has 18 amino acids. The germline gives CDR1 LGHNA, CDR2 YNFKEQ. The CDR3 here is CASSQVGFRVSSYNEQFF. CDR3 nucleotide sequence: TGTGCCAGCAGCCAAGTTGGATTCAGAGTCAGCTCCTACAATGAGCAGTTCTTC.

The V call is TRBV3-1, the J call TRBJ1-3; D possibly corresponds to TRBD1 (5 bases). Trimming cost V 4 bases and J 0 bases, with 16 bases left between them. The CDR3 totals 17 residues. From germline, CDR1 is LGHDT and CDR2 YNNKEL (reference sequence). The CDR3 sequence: CASSLLDRSLSGNTIYF. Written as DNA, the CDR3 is TGTGCCAGCAGCCTTTTAGACAGATCTCTCTCTGGAAACACCATATATTTT.

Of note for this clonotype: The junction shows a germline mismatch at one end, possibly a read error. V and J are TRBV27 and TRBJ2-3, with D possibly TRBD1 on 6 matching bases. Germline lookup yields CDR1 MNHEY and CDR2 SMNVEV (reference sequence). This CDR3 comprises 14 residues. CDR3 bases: TGTGCCAGCAGTTTAGACAGGCTCACAGATACGCAGTCTTTT. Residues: CASSLDRLTDTQSF.

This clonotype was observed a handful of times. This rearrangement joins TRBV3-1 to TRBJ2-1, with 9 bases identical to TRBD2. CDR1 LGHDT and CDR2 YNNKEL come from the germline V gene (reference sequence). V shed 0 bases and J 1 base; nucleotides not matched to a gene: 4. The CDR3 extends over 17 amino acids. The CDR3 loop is CASSQDMAGGSYNEQFF. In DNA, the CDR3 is TGTGCCAGCAGCCAAGATATGGCGGGGGGGTCCTACAATGAGCAGTTCTTC.

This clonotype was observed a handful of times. CDR3 bases: TGTGCCACCCCGGGACAGGGCACAGATACGCAGTATTTT. Its translation: CATPGQGTDTQYF. The chain joins TRBV24-1 to TRBJ2-3; 8 bases line up with TRBD1. Germline assignment: CDR1 KGHDR and CDR2 SFDVKD. With 9 bases clipped from V and 1 base from J, the junction kept 2 bases outside the gene matches. The CDR3 length is 13 residues.

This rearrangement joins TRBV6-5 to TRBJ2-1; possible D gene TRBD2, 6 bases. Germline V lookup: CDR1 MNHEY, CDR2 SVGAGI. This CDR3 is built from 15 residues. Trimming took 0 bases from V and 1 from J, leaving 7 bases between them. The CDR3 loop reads CASSYSTRSYNEQFF. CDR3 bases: TGTGCCAGCAGTTACTCGACTAGGTCCTACAATGAGCAGTTCTTC.

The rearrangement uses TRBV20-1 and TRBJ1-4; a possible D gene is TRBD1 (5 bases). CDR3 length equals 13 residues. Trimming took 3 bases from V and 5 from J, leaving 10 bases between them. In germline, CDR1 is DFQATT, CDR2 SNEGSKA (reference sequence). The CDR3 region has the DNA TGCAGTGCTAGTCACAGGAAGAATGAAAAACTGTTTTTT. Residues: CSASHRKNEKLFF.

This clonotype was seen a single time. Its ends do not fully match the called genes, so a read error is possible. The chain's CDR3 is CASSHSGLYNEQLF. DNA of the CDR3: TGTGCCAGCAGCCACAGCGGCCTATACAATGAGCAGCTCTTC. The chain recombines TRBV11-2 with TRBJ2-1, with a possible D match to TRBD2 (5 bases). The CDR3 is made up of 14 amino acids. In germline, CDR1 is SGHAT, CDR2 FQNNGV.